One T cell receptor (beta chain) is described in this entry. The antigen is unknown. These data originate in a study of T cell responses to AZD1222 COVID-19 vaccine. Repertoires were generated with immunoSEQ multiplex PCR, while TCRdb's copy carries only in-frame clones and drops some. Among about 97,000 clones, around 90% were seen once, and the ten largest hold less than 8%. Trimming took off 2 bases at V and 5 bases at J, with 15 bases between the two ends. The CDR3 totals 15 residues. Germline V CDR1 and CDR2: KGHSH, LQKENI. Whole-study findings and limits: There were vaccine-associated CD4 TCRs across spike, dominant at 160-218 and 743-854.

The sequences come from peripheral blood, collected on day 0 of AZD1222 vaccination. The chain couples TRBV18 to TRBJ2-5; TRBD1 is a possible D gene (6 bases). This TCR derives from an adult in good health. The CDR3 reads CASSPSAGDRETQYF. CDR3 DNA: TGTGCCAGCTCACCATCCGCAGGGGACCGGGAGACCCAGTACTTC. The full variable domain, rest sourced from reference TRBV18 and TRBJ2-5, is NAGVMQNPRHLVRRRGQEARLRCSPMKGHSHVYWYRQLPEEGLKFMVYLQKENIIDESGMPKERFSAEFPKEGPSILRIQQVVRGDSAAYFCASSPSAGDRETQYFGPGTRLLVL.